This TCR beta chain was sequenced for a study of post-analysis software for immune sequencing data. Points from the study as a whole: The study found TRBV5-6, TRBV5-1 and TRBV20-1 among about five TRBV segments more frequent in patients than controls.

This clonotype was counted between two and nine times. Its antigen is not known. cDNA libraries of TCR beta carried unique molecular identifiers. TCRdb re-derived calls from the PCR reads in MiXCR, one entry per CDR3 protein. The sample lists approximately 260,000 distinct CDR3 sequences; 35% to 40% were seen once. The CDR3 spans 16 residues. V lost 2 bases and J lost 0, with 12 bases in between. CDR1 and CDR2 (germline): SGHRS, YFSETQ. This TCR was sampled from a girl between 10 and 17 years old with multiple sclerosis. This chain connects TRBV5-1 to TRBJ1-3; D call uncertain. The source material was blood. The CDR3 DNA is TGCGCCAGCAGCTTAGCCAGGCCCAGCTCTGGAAACACCATATATTTT. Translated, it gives CASSLARPSSGNTIYF. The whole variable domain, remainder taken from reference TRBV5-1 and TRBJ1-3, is KAGVTQTPRYLIKTRGQQVTLSCSPISGHRSVSWYQQTPGQGLQFLFEYFSETQRNKGNFPGRFSGRQFSNSRSEMNVSTLELGDSALYLCASSLARPSSGNTIYFGEGSWLTVV.